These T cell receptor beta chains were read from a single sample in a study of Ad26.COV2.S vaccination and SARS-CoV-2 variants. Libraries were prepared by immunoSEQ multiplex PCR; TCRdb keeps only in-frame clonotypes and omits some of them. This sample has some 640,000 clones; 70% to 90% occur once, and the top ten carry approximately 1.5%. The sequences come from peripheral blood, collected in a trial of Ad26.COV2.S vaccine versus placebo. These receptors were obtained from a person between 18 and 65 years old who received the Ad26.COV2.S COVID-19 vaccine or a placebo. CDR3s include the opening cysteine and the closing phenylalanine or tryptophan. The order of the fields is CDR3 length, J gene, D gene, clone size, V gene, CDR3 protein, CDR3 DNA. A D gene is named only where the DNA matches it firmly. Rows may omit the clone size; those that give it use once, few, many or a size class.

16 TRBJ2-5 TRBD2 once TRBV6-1 CASSDPGSGGLETQYF TGTGCCAGCAGTGACCCTGGTAGCGGGGGACTAGAGACCCAGTACTTC
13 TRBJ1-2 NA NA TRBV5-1 CASSLPPNYGYTF TGCGCCAGCAGCTTGCCACCCAACTATGGCTACACCTTC
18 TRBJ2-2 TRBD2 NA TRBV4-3 CASSQIRSGGQGTGELFF TGCGCCAGCAGCCAAATAAGGAGCGGGGGGCAAGGCACCGGGGAGCTGTTTTTT
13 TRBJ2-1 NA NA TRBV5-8 CASSFDTGREQFF TGTGCCAGCAGCTTCGATACGGGACGTGAGCAGTTCTTC
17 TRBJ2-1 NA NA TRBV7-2 CASSSNRYSGINNEQFF TGTGCCAGCAGCTCTAATCGATATTCGGGGATTAACAATGAGCAGTTCTTC
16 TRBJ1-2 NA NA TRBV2 CASSVVGSLGNYGYTF TGTGCCAGCAGTGTAGTAGGGTCCCTTGGTAACTATGGCTACACCTTC
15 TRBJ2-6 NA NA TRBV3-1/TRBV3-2 CASSQYPRGANVLTF TGTGCCAGCAGCCAATATCCTCGTGGGGCCAACGTCCTGACTTTC
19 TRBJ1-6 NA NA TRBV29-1 CSVDPSGLSSSSYNSPLHF TGCAGCGTTGACCCATCGGGACTCTCCTCTTCGAGCTATAATTCACCCCTCCACTTT
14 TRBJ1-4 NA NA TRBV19 CASSSRLSNEKLFF TGTGCCAGTAGTTCGCGGTTATCTAATGAAAAACTGTTTTTT
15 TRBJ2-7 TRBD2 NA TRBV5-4 CASSSGLAGGDEQYF TGTGCCAGCAGCTCGGGACTAGCGGGGGGGGACGAGCAGTACTTC
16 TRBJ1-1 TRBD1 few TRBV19 CASSTLDRGLNTEAFF TGTGCCAGTAGTACCCTAGACAGGGGACTGAACACTGAAGCTTTCTTT
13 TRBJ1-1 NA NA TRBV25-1 CASSEWGGTEAFF TGTGCCAGCAGTGAATGGGGGGGGACCGAAGCTTTCTTT
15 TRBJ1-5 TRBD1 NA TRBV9 CASSQGGQGSQPQHF TGTGCCAGCAGCCAAGGGGGACAGGGGTCGCAGCCCCAGCATTTT
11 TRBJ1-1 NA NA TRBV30 CAWGGNTEAFF TGTGCCTGGGGAGGCAACACTGAAGCTTTCTTT
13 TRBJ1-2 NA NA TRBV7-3 CASSLGVGGGYTF TGTGCCAGCAGCTTAGGTGTGGGAGGTGGCTACACCTTC
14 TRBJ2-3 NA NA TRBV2 CASRDRQGTDTQYF TGTGCCAGCAGAGACCGCCAGGGGACAGATACGCAGTATTTT
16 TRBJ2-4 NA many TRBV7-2 CASSDPRRETKNIQYF TGTGCCAGCAGCGACCCTAGGAGGGAAACCAAAAACATTCAGTACTTC
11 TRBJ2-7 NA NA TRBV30 CAWSSSYEQYF TGTGCCTGGAGCAGCTCCTACGAGCAGTACTTC
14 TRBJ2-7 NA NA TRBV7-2 CASSSTGYAYEQYF TGTGCCAGCAGCTCAACAGGGTATGCCTACGAGCAGTACTTC
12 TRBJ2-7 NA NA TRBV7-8 CASSLSGWEQYF TGTGCCAGCAGCTTATCGGGCTGGGAGCAGTACTTC
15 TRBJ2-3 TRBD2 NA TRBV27 CASSTLAGNTDTQYF TGTGCCAGCTCCACCTTAGCGGGGAACACAGATACGCAGTATTTT
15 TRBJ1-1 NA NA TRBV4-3 CASSQELAQQREAFF TGCGCCAGCAGCCAAGAACTCGCGCAGCAGCGTGAAGCTTTCTTT
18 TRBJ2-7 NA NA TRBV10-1 CASSQFGWGRKSSYEQYF TGCGCCAGCAGTCAGTTCGGGTGGGGGAGGAAAAGTTCCTACGAGCAGTACTTC
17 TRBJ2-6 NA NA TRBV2 CASSQALGSAGANVLTF TGTGCCAGCAGTCAAGCCCTCGGCAGTGCTGGGGCCAACGTCCTGACTTTC
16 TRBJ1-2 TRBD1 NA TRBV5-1 CASSLRQGVGSGGYTF TGCGCCAGCAGCCTCCGACAGGGGGTAGGTTCCGGTGGCTACACCTTC
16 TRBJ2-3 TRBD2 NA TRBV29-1 CSVEGPSGGAPDTQYF TGCAGCGTTGAAGGTCCTAGCGGGGGGGCGCCAGATACGCAGTATTTT
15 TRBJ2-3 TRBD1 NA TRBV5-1 CASSLGGQAIDTQYF TGCGCCAGCAGCTTGGGAGGACAGGCTATAGATACGCAGTATTTT
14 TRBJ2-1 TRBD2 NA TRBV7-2 CASSLEGLEGEQFF TGTGCCAGCAGCTTAGAGGGACTAGAGGGTGAGCAGTTCTTC
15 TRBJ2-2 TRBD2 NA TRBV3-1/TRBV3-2 CASSRTSGSTGELFF TGTGCCAGCAGTCGGACTAGCGGGTCCACCGGGGAGCTGTTTTTT
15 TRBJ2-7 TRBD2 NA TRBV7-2 CASSLLAGADYEQYF TGTGCCAGCAGCTTACTAGCGGGGGCCGACTACGAGCAGTACTTC
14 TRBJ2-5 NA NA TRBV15 CATSRDRGKETQYF TGTGCCACCAGCAGAGATAGGGGGAAAGAGACCCAGTACTTC
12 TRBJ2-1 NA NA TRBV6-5 CASSYRGNEQFF TGTGCCAGCAGTTACAGGGGGAATGAGCAGTTCTTC
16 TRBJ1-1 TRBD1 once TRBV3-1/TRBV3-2 CASSQGDRERGSEAFF TGTGCCAGCAGCCAAGGGGACAGGGAACGGGGCTCTGAAGCTTTCTTT
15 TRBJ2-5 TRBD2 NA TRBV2 CASSAASGGRETQYF TGTGCCAGCAGTGCCGCTAGCGGGGGGCGAGAGACCCAGTACTTC
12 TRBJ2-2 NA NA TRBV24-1 CATSDESGELFF TGTGCCACCAGTGATGAGTCCGGGGAGCTGTTTTTT
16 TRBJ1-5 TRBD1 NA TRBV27 CASRSDRGGSNQPQHF TGTGCCAGCAGATCCGACAGGGGAGGGAGCAATCAGCCCCAGCATTTT
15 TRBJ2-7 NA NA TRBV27 CASSLSGLGVYEQYF TGTGCCAGCAGTTTAAGCGGGCTTGGGGTCTACGAGCAGTACTTC
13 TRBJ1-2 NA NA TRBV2 CADRQGSNYGYTF TGTGCCGACCGGCAGGGATCTAACTATGGCTACACCTTC
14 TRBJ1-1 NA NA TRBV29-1 CSVERDTMNTEAFF TGCAGCGTTGAACGAGACACCATGAACACTGAAGCTTTCTTT
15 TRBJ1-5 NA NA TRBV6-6 CASSYRGRNDQPQHF TGTGCCAGCAGTTACCGCGGGCGCAACGATCAGCCCCAGCATTTT
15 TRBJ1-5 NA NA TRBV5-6 CASSSWGDGGQPQHF TGTGCCAGCAGCTCGTGGGGCGACGGGGGGCAGCCCCAGCATTTT
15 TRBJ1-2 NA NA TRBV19 CASSIVVQQSYGYTF TGTGCCAGTAGTATAGTGGTACAGCAGTCCTATGGCTACACCTTC
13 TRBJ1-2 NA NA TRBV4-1 CASSQDGRVGYTF TGCGCCAGCAGCCAAGATGGACGGGTTGGCTACACCTTC
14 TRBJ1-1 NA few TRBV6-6 CASSYPRGETEAFF TGTGCCAGCAGTTACCCCAGGGGAGAGACTGAAGCTTTCTTT
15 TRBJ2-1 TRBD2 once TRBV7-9 CASSLGTSRVNEQFF TGTGCCAGCAGCTTAGGGACTAGTAGGGTCAATGAGCAGTTCTTC
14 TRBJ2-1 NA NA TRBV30 CAWSKADRRGEQFF TGTGCCTGGAGTAAGGCAGATCGCAGGGGTGAGCAGTTCTTC
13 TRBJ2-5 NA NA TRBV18 CASSPGHKETQYF TGTGCCAGCTCGCCGGGACACAAAGAGACCCAGTACTTC
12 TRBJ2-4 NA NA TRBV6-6 CASSSGPHIQYF TGTGCCAGCAGTTCCGGTCCTCACATTCAGTACTTC
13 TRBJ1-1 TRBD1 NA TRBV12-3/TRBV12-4 CASRGQGGTEAFF TGTGCCAGCAGAGGACAGGGGGGCACTGAAGCTTTCTTT
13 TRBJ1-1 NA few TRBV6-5 CASSYSSRTEAFF TGTGCCAGCAGTTACTCGAGCAGGACTGAAGCTTTCTTT
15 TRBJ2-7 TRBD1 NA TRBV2 CASSEGYRGAYEQYF TGTGCCAGCAGTGAAGGGTACAGGGGGGCCTACGAGCAGTACTTC
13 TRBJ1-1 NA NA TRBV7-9 CASSLLANTEAFF TGTGCCAGCAGCTTGCTGGCAAACACTGAAGCTTTCTTT